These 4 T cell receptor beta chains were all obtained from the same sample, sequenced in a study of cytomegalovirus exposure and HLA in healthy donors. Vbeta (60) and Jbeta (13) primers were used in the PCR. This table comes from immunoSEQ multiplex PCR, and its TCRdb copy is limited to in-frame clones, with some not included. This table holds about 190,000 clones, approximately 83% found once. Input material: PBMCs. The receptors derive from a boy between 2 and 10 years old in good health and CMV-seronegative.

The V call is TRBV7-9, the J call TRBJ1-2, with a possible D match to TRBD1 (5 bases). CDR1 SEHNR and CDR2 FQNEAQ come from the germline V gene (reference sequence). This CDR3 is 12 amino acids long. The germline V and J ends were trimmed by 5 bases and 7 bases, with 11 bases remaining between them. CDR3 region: CASSQDRGGYTF. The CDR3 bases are TGTGCCAGCAGCCAGGATAGGGGTGGCTACACCTTC. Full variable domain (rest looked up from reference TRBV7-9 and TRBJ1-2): DTGVSQNPRHKITKRGQNVTFRCDPISEHNRLYWYRQTLGQGPEFLTYFQNEAQLEKSRLLSDRFSAERPKGSFSTLEIQRTEQGDSAMYLCASSQDRGGYTFGSGTRLTVV.

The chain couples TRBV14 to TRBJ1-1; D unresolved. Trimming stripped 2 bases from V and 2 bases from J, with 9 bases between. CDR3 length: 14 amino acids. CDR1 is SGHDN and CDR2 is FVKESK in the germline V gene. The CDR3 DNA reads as TGTGCCAGCAGCCAATCAACTGCAAACACTGAAGCTTTCTTT. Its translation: CASSQSTANTEAFF.

CDR3 sequence: CASSGQVLAEAFF. DNA for the CDR3: TGTGCCAGCAGCGGACAGGTGTTAGCTGAAGCTTTCTTT. This chain uses TRBV2 with TRBJ1-1; TRBD1 matches at 7 bases. After removal of 6 bases from V and 6 bases from J, the junction contained 7 bases not matched to a gene. CDR1 SNHLY and CDR2 FYNNEI come from the germline V gene. The CDR3 is made up of 13 amino acids.

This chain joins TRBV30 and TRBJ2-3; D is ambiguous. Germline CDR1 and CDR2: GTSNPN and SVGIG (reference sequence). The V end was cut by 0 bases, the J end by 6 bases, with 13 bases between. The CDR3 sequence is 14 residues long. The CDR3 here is CAWSVSVATDTQYF. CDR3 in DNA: TGTGCCTGGAGTGTCAGCGTAGCAACCGATACGCAGTATTTT.